One and the same sample provided the 8 T cell receptor beta chains below, sequenced in a study of T cell repertoires in cytomegalovirus infection. TCRdb reprocessed the reads with MiXCR, giving one entry per CDR3 protein. The sample includes hundreds of thousands of distinct CDR3 sequences, approximately 32% of them seen just once. These receptors' targets are unknown. The sequencing here drew on cultured CD8+ T cells from PBMCs, taken from culture after CMV antigen stimulation. These receptors came from a human donor in good health (CMV status not recorded). Some clones in this sample may be carry-over from other donors' samples.

This clonotype was found a few times. The chain links TRBV4-3 to TRBJ1-3; possibly TRBD1 for D (6 bases). CDR1 LGHNA and CDR2 YSLEER come from the germline V gene. Trimming removed 0 bases at V and 4 bases at J, with 16 bases between. This CDR3 spans 17 amino acids. The CDR3 spells CASSQEAGARAGNTIYF. Written as DNA, the CDR3 is TGCGCCAGCAGCCAAGAAGCAGGGGCCAGGGCGGGAAACACCATATATTTT.

In its sample, this clonotype was seen many times. The CDR3 spells CASTEGGTGELFF. For the CDR3, the DNA is TGTGCCAGCACCGAGGGGGGGACCGGGGAGCTGTTTTTT. This rearrangement joins TRBV7-6 to TRBJ2-2; tentatively, D is TRBD2 (7 bases). This CDR3 region has 13 residues. Looked up from germline, CDR1 is SGHVS and CDR2 is FNYEAQ. The V gene lost 7 bases and the J gene lost 5 bases, with 11 bases spanning the gap.

Ten or more counts support this clonotype. The V and J genes are TRBV6-2 or TRBV6-3 and TRBJ1-1; D unclear. The CDR3 is made up of 12 amino acids. Germline CDR1 MNHEY, CDR2 SVGEGT. V lost 9 bases and J 3 bases, leaving 11 bases between the germline ends. The CDR3 reads CASSLRHTEAFF. The CDR3 bases are TGTGCCAGTTCCTTACGCCACACTGAAGCTTTCTTT.

The chain is built from TRBV27 and TRBJ1-5; TRBD1 is a possible D gene (6 bases). Trimming stripped 3 bases from V and 9 bases from J, with 18 bases between. This CDR3 is 15 amino acids long. Germline values: CDR1 MNHEY, CDR2 SMNVEV (reference sequence). The CDR3 bases are TGTGCCAGCAGTTTGACCGGGGGCGGGCATCGGCCCCAGCATTTT. Translation: CASSLTGGGHRPQHF.

The V call is TRBV6-8, the J call TRBJ2-5; D is ambiguous. The V end lost 6 bases, the J end lost 5 bases, and 16 bases lay between the germline ends. The CDR3 consists of 14 residues. Germline loops: CDR1 MNHGY, CDR2 SAAAGT. The CDR3 nucleotides read TGTGCCAGCAGAAGTGGCGGCCCACGCGAGACCCAGTACTTC. Translation gives CASRSGGPRETQYF.

The CDR3 nucleotides read TGTGCCAGCAGCAGCGGGGGGCGAGGCAAAAACATTCAGTACTTC. This gives the protein CASSSGGRGKNIQYF. This chain connects TRBV7-9 to TRBJ2-4; TRBD2 agrees at 9 bases. V lost 5 bases, J lost 3 bases, and 5 bases stayed unmatched. The CDR3 runs 15 residues. The V gene's germline CDR1 is SEHNR and CDR2 FQNEAQ (reference sequence).

The V gene is TRBV25-1, the J gene TRBJ2-5; the D gene is possibly TRBD1 (6 bases). V was cut by 0 bases and J by 0 bases, with 20 bases left in between. CDR3 length: 19 residues. Germline CDR1 and CDR2: MGHDK and SYGVNS. The CDR3, as DNA: TGTGCCAGCAGTGAATATTTTACGCAGTGGACAGAAGACCAAGAGACCCAGTACTTC. Amino acid sequence: CASSEYFTQWTEDQETQYF.

This clonotype was seen only once. This rearrangement joins TRBV12-3 or TRBV12-4 to TRBJ2-7; TRBD1 matches 9 bases. There are 16 residues in the CDR3. V lost 10 bases and J lost 2; bases outside the gene matches: 15. The CDR3 region is CANSFNGQGSPYEQYF. The CDR3 DNA sequence: TGTGCCAACAGCTTTAACGGACAGGGGAGTCCCTACGAGCAGTACTTC.